The 28 T cell receptor beta chains given below trace back to one sample, sequenced in a study of cytomegalovirus exposure and HLA in healthy donors. Primers included in the PCR were 60 Vbeta and 13 Jbeta primers. Assay: immunoSEQ multiplex PCR; the TCRdb copy retains only in-frame clones and omits some. The sample shows about 100,000 clones, around four fifths of them seen only once. Sequencing used PBMCs. These receptors were obtained from a man aged 25 to 40 in good health and CMV-seronegative.

The chain links TRBV7-6 to TRBJ1-1, with D hard to call. V dropped 1 base and J dropped 1 base, with 7 bases sitting between them. This CDR3 spans 14 amino acids. Germline lookup yields CDR1 SGHVS and CDR2 FNYEAQ. The CDR3 protein is CASSLVSGNTEAFF. For the CDR3, the DNA is TGTGCCAGCAGCTTAGTTTCAGGGAACACTGAAGCTTTCTTT. The full variable domain, completed using reference TRBV7-6 and TRBJ1-1, is GAGVSQSPRYKVTKRGQDVALRCDPISGHVSLYWYRQALGQGPEFLTYFNYEAQQDKSGLPNDRFSAERPEGSISTLTIQRTEQRDSAMYRCASSLVSGNTEAFFGQGTRLTVV.

V gene TRBV9 combines with J gene TRBJ2-2; 8 nucleotides match TRBD2. Trimming at V came to 3 bases and at J to 3 bases, leaving 4 bases not matched to a gene. The CDR3 sequence is 15 residues long. In germline, CDR1 is SGDLS, CDR2 YYNGEE. The chain's CDR3 is CASSALAGHTGELFF. The CDR3 DNA is TGTGCCAGCAGCGCATTAGCGGGGCACACCGGGGAGCTGTTTTTT.

This clone showed up just once. The CDR3: CASTPSRDRSYEQYF. DNA for the CDR3: TGTGCCAGCACCCCCTCTCGGGACAGGTCTTACGAGCAGTACTTC. The V gene is TRBV12-1, the J gene TRBJ2-7; the D call in the table, TRBD1, was not verified against the DNA. TRBV12-1 is marked as a pseudogene. There are 15 residues in the CDR3.

This chain links TRBV28 with TRBJ2-1; no clear D. The CDR3 has 11 residues. The V gene's germline CDR1 is MDHEN and CDR2 SYDVKM. Between the trimmed V and J ends, which lost 4 bases and 9 bases, there was a span of 7 bases. In DNA, the CDR3 is TGTGCCAGCAGTTCAACTTTTGAGCAGTTCTTC. Residues: CASSSTFEQFF.

Only one count was recorded for this clone. The chain recombines TRBV2 with TRBJ2-7; 9 nucleotides align to TRBD1. The CDR3 extends over 14 amino acids. The V and J ends lost 6 bases and 2 bases, in that order; junction bases with no gene match: 5. Germline-derived CDR1 and CDR2 are SNHLY and FYNNEI. CDR3 region: CASSDWTGAYEQYF. As DNA, the CDR3 is TGTGCCAGCAGCGATTGGACAGGGGCCTACGAGCAGTACTTC.

This clone was observed once. This chain connects TRBV5-1 to TRBJ1-1; TRBD1 aligns across 10 bases. Germline lookup yields CDR1 SGHRS and CDR2 YFSETQ. With V trimmed by 0 bases and J by 4 bases, 3 bases remained unmatched. The CDR3 sequence is 15 residues long. In nucleotides, the CDR3 is TGCGCCAGCAGCTTGGCCGGACAGGGGGGCACTGAAGCTTTCTTT. This translates into CASSLAGQGGTEAFF.

The chain carries TRBV4-2 and TRBJ2-2; 10 bases fit TRBD2. The V gene end was trimmed by 1 base and the J gene end by 3 bases; junction bases not matched to a gene: 5. The CDR3 has 17 residues. Germline CDR1 is LGHNA and CDR2 is YNFKEQ. For the CDR3, the DNA is TGTGCCAGCAGCCAAGGGCTAGCGGGGGACTACACCGGGGAGCTGTTTTTT. Its protein is CASSQGLAGDYTGELFF.

The chain employs TRBV2 and TRBJ1-6; D uncertain. This CDR3 contains 14 residues. Per germline, CDR1 SNHLY and CDR2 FYNNEI. The V end was cut by 4 bases, the J end by 2 bases, with 6 bases between. CDR3 in amino acids: CASSGQPYNSPLHF. As DNA, the CDR3 is TGTGCCAGCAGTGGACAACCCTATAATTCACCCCTCCACTTT.

This rearrangement joins TRBV4-2 to TRBJ2-7, with D perhaps TRBD2 (5 bases). The CDR3 extends over 16 amino acids. Trimming cost V 0 bases and J 4 bases, with 16 bases left between them. Looked up from germline, CDR1 is LGHNA and CDR2 is YNFKEQ. For the CDR3, the DNA is TGTGCCAGCAGCCAAGATGCCTCAGTCCGGGAATACGAGCAGTACTTC. This encodes CASSQDASVREYEQYF.

CDR3 loop: CAWKLASGNTIYF. DNA of the CDR3: TGTGCCTGGAAGTTGGCAAGTGGAAACACCATATATTTT. The chain is built from TRBV30 and TRBJ1-3; D gene uncertain. The CDR3 is made up of 13 amino acids. From germline, CDR1 is GTSNPN and CDR2 SVGIG (reference sequence). Trimming took 4 bases from V and 3 from J, leaving 10 bases between them. Using reference TRBV30 and TRBJ1-3 for the parts outside the CDR3, the full variable domain is SQTIHQWPATLVQPVGSPLSLECTVEGTSNPNLYWYRQAAGRGLQLLFYSVGIGQISSEVPQNLSASRPQDRQFILSSKKLLLSDSGFYLCAWKLASGNTIYFGEGSWLTVV.

The J gene is TRBJ2-7, the V gene TRBV4-2; 8 nucleotides align to TRBD1. J was trimmed by 1 base and V by 3 bases; bases with no gene match: 8. The CDR3 covers 16 residues. The germline gives CDR1 LGHNA, CDR2 YNFKEQ. This CDR3 is CASSQSWQGASYEQYF. The CDR3 coding sequence is TGTGCCAGCAGCCAGAGTTGGCAGGGGGCTTCCTACGAGCAGTACTTC.

The V and J genes are TRBV15 and TRBJ1-2; D gene unclear. The germline V and J ends were trimmed by 0 bases and 7 bases, with 9 bases remaining between them. The CDR3 is made up of 13 amino acids. CDR1 LNHNV and CDR2 YYDKDF come from the germline V gene (reference sequence). The CDR3 loop is CATSRDYLSGYTF. For the CDR3, the DNA is TGTGCCACCAGCAGAGACTACCTGTCTGGCTACACCTTC.

This clone is a singleton in its sample. The V and J genes are TRBV9 and TRBJ2-1; D not resolved. Germline assignment: CDR1 SGDLS and CDR2 YYNGEE. V lost 2 bases and J lost 1, with 10 bases in between. The CDR3 length is 15 residues. CDR3 DNA: TGTGCCAGCAGCGTTTCCAGTGATTCCTACAATGAGCAGTTCTTC. Translating it yields CASSVSSDSYNEQFF.

The V and J genes are TRBV5-8 and TRBJ1-2, with 8 bases that match TRBD1. The CDR3 contains 14 residues. V was clipped by 3 bases and J by 4 bases; unmatched bases: 5. CDR1 and CDR2 from the germline V gene are SGHTS and YDEGEE. As DNA, the CDR3 is TGTGCCAGCAGCTCGTACAGGGGGGCCTATGGCTACACCTTC. It codes for CASSSYRGAYGYTF.

The sample holds a few counts of this clone. This chain uses TRBV30 with TRBJ2-2, with 7 bases identical to TRBD2. This CDR3 region has 13 residues. Trimming cost V 4 bases and J 5 bases; bases outside gene matches: 4. Germline CDR1 reads GTSNPN; CDR2 reads SVGIG (reference sequence). This CDR3 is CAWILARTGELFF. For the CDR3, the DNA is TGTGCCTGGATACTAGCGCGAACCGGGGAGCTGTTTTTT.

The chain combines TRBV11-2 with TRBJ1-1; D is unclear. Germline CDR1 and CDR2: SGHAT and FQNNGV. V lost 3 bases, J lost 4 bases, and 6 bases lay in between. The CDR3 runs 12 residues. The CDR3 DNA follows: TGTGCCAGCAGCTTCGCCAGCACTGAAGCTTTCTTT. This translates into CASSFASTEAFF.

The chain carries TRBV7-8 and TRBJ2-1; 10 bases align to TRBD1. Germline lookup yields CDR1 SGHVS and CDR2 FQNEAQ. This CDR3 region has 15 residues. Trimming took 4 bases from V and 7 from J; bases not matched to a gene: 7. The CDR3 sequence: CASSSTGGVLNEQFF. As DNA, the CDR3 is TGTGCCAGCAGCTCGACAGGGGGCGTATTAAATGAGCAGTTCTTC.

V is TRBV10-2 and J is TRBJ2-7; TRBD1 aligns across 7 bases. Per germline, CDR1 WSHSY and CDR2 SAAADI. V gave up 7 bases and J gave up 1 base; unmatched junction bases: 10. The CDR3 is 15 amino acids. CDR3 protein: CASIPTGAQSYEQYF. Here the CDR3 DNA reads TGCGCCAGCATCCCTACAGGGGCTCAATCCTACGAGCAGTACTTC.

This chain connects TRBV30 to TRBJ1-1; tentative D call: TRBD1 (5 bases). V was cut by 0 bases and J by 5 bases, with 13 bases left in between. The CDR3 contains 14 residues. Germline assignment: CDR1 GTSNPN and CDR2 SVGIG (reference sequence). The CDR3 bases are TGTGCCTGGAGTGTACTCAGGGCTGGGACTGAAGCTTTCTTT. Translated, it gives CAWSVLRAGTEAFF.

This chain uses TRBV5-4 with TRBJ1-1, with D possibly matching TRBD1 (5 bases). Trimming left V 0 bases short and J 1 base short, with 7 bases between. This CDR3 comprises 14 residues. Germline V gene sequence: CDR1 SGHNT, CDR2 YYREEE (reference sequence). CDR3 sequence: CASSLGQPNTEAFF. As DNA, the CDR3 is TGTGCCAGCAGCTTGGGACAGCCGAACACTGAAGCTTTCTTT.

V and J are TRBV18 and TRBJ2-1; 12 positions agree with TRBD2. Trimming cost V 6 bases and J 6 bases; bases outside gene matches: 6. In germline, CDR1 is KGHSH, CDR2 LQKENI. CDR3 length: 15 residues. The CDR3 sequence is CASSKGLAGCNEQFF. For the CDR3, the DNA is TGTGCCAGCTCGAAGGGACTAGCGGGTTGCAATGAGCAGTTCTTC.

The rearrangement joins TRBV5-1 to TRBJ1-5, with 8 bases lining up with TRBD1. CDR1 and CDR2 (germline): SGHRS, YFSETQ. V trimming: 0 bases; J trimming: 4 bases; junction bases outside the gene matches: 3. The CDR3 contains 15 residues. CDR3 sequence reads: CASSLGTGRNQPQHF. Written as DNA, the CDR3 is TGCGCCAGCAGCTTGGGGACAGGGCGTAATCAGCCCCAGCATTTT.

This clone was counted only a few times. V gene TRBV4-2 combines with J gene TRBJ1-1, with D unresolved. Deletions cut 1 base from V and 0 bases from J, with 9 bases between. CDR3 length: 15 residues. CDR1 LGHNA and CDR2 YNFKEQ come from the germline V gene. In DNA, the CDR3 is TGTGCCAGCAGCCAAGCCCCAGCGTTGAACACTGAAGCTTTCTTT. Translating it yields CASSQAPALNTEAFF.

CDR3: CASSSIRNSPSDGQYF. The CDR3 DNA reads as TGTGCCAGCAGCTCGATTAGAAACAGCCCCTCCGACGGGCAGTACTTC. This chain links TRBV11-2 with TRBJ2-7; unclear D gene. The CDR3 extends over 16 amino acids. CDR1 is SGHAT and CDR2 is FQNNGV in the germline V gene. V lost 4 bases and J 9 bases, leaving 25 bases between the germline ends.

This clone is a singleton in its sample. V and J are TRBV5-1 and TRBJ2-5; a weak D match, TRBD1 (6 bases). The DNA end is more similar to TRBJ2-7, so the J call may be wrong. The V gene's germline CDR1 is SGHRS and CDR2 YFSETQ. CDR3 length: 15 residues. The CDR3 region has the DNA TGCGCCAGCAGCTTGGGGGGGCTGAGCTCCTACGAGCAGTACTTC. It specifies CASSLGGLSSYEQYF.

The genes are TRBV7-9 and TRBJ2-5; D gene uncertain. Deletions cut 1 base from V and 5 bases from J, with 11 bases between. The CDR3 sequence is 14 residues long. Germline V gene data show CDR1 as SEHNR and CDR2 as FQNEAQ (reference sequence). The CDR3 sequence is CASSLGAAWETQYF. The CDR3 region has the DNA TGTGCCAGCAGCTTAGGAGCTGCGTGGGAGACCCAGTACTTC. Looking up the rest from reference TRBV7-9 and TRBJ2-5 gives the full variable domain: DTGVSQNPRHKITKRGQNVTFRCDPISEHNRLYWYRQTLGQGPEFLTYFQNEAQLEKSRLLSDRFSAERPKGSFSTLEIQRTEQGDSAMYLCASSLGAAWETQYFGPGTRLLVL.

The sample holds one count of this clone. The chain is built from TRBV30 and TRBJ1-1; D uncertain. Per germline, CDR1 GTSNPN and CDR2 SVGIG (reference sequence). The V end lost 4 bases, the J end lost 3 bases, and 6 bases lay between the germline ends. The CDR3 consists of 11 residues. CDR3 region: CAWTPDTEAFF. Written as DNA, the CDR3 is TGTGCCTGGACCCCTGACACTGAAGCTTTCTTT.

V gene TRBV11-2 combines with J gene TRBJ1-1; D is unresolved. Trimming shortened V by 0 bases and J by 5 bases, and 7 bases separated the two germline ends. Germline V gives CDR1 SGHAT, CDR2 FQNNGV. The CDR3 has 13 residues. CDR3 bases: TGTGCCAGCAGCTTAGATCCAGGAACTGAAGCTTTCTTT. It yields the protein CASSLDPGTEAFF.